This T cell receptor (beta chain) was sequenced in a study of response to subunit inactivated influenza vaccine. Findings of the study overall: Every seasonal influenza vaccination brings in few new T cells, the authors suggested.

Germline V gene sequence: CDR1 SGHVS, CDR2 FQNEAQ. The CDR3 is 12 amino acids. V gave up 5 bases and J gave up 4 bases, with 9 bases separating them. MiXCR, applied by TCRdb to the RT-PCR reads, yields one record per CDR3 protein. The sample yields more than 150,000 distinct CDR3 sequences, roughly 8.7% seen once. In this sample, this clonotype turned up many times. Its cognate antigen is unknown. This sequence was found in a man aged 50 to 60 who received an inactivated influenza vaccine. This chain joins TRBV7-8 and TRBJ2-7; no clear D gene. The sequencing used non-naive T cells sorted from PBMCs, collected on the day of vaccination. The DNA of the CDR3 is TGTGCCAGCAGCCCTGAGGCGTACGAGCAGTACTTC. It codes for CASSPEAYEQYF.